One and the same sample provided the 6 T cell receptor beta chains below, sequenced in a study of T cells after yellow fever vaccination. From the 5' RACE reads, TCRdb called clonotypes with MiXCR, one entry per CDR3 protein. The profile shows approximately 32,000 distinct CDR3 sequences, roughly 4.5% of them singletons. Sequencing used CD8+ T cells sorted from PBMCs, obtained 5 days after the yellow fever booster vaccination. The receptors were gathered from a man aged 25 to 40 who received the YFV17D yellow fever vaccine.

Many counts were recorded for this clonotype. This sequence joins TRBV28 and TRBJ2-1; 13 nucleotides align to TRBD2. Germline CDR1 MDHEN, CDR2 SYDVKM. V gave up 6 bases and J gave up 0 bases; unmatched junction bases: 8. CDR3 length: 18 amino acids. This chain's CDR3 is CASSAGTSGTGSYNEQFF. Here the CDR3 DNA reads TGTGCCAGCAGCGCCGGGACTAGCGGGACCGGCTCCTACAATGAGCAGTTCTTC.

This clonotype was recorded at least ten times. The chain is built from TRBV4-3 and TRBJ1-4, with D uncertain. V lost 1 base and J lost 8, with 11 bases in between. The CDR3 loop spans 14 amino acids. Germline loops: CDR1 LGHNA, CDR2 YSLEER. The CDR3 region is CASSQGLAWEKLFF. The CDR3 DNA follows: TGCGCCAGCAGCCAAGGCCTCGCGTGGGAAAAACTGTTTTTT.

This clonotype was seen repeatedly, ten times or more. This sequence joins TRBV2 and TRBJ2-3; TRBD2 is a possible D gene (6 bases). The CDR3 totals 15 residues. V was shortened by 8 bases and J by 0 bases, with 15 bases between the two germline ends. Germline loops: CDR1 SNHLY, CDR2 FYNNEI. For the CDR3, the DNA is TGTGCCAGCGCTTTTCAGGAGGGGAGCACAGATACGCAGTATTTT. Encoded protein: CASAFQEGSTDTQYF.

This clonotype has ten or more counts. The V call is TRBV5-1, the J call TRBJ2-5, with unresolved D. Germline CDR1 SGHRS, CDR2 YFSETQ. The CDR3 covers 11 residues. Trimming removed 2 bases at V and 6 bases at J, with 5 bases between. The CDR3 is CASSLAQTQYF. The CDR3 DNA reads TGCGCCAGCAGCTTAGCGCAGACCCAGTACTTC. Based on the CDR3 plus reference TRBV5-1 and TRBJ2-5, the full variable domain is KAGVTQTPRYLIKTRGQQVTLSCSPISGHRSVSWYQQTPGQGLQFLFEYFSETQRNKGNFPGRFSGRQFSNSRSEMNVSTLELGDSALYLCASSLAQTQYFGPGTRLLVL.

This clonotype was seen at least ten times. This chain joins TRBV6-6 and TRBJ2-1, with D possibly TRBD2 on 6 matching bases. The CDR3 consists of 11 residues. Trimming stripped 11 bases from V and 6 bases from J, with 11 bases between. Germline CDR1 and CDR2: MNHNY and SVGAGI (reference sequence). This CDR3 is CASGRGNEQFF. CDR3 nucleotides: TGTGCCTCGGGGCGGGGCAATGAGCAGTTCTTC.

This clonotype was seen ten or more times. This chain connects TRBV5-4 to TRBJ2-1; 10 positions agree with TRBD2. This CDR3 region has 16 residues. With V trimmed by 4 bases and J by 2 bases, 6 bases remained unmatched. Germline V CDR1 and CDR2: SGHNT, YYREEE (reference sequence). CDR3 nucleotide sequence: TGTGCCAGCAGCCAGATAGCGGGAGGAGCCTACAATGAGCAGTTCTTC. This codes for CASSQIAGGAYNEQFF.